Shown below are 32 T cell receptor beta chains from a single sample sequenced in a study of cytomegalovirus exposure and HLA in healthy donors. Sequencing was performed with immunoSEQ multiplex PCR; in TCRdb, only in-frame clones are kept and a portion is missing. Of 95,000 to 150,000 clones in the sample, roughly 89% are singletons; the top ten hold around 1.1%. Source material: PBMCs. These TCRs come from a woman aged 18-29 years in good health and CMV-seronegative.

This sequence joins TRBV2 and TRBJ2-1, with TRBD2 matching over 9 bases. In germline, CDR1 is SNHLY, CDR2 FYNNEI. The CDR3 length is 14 residues. With V trimmed by 8 bases and J by 4 bases, 6 bases remained unmatched. DNA of the CDR3: TGTGCCAGCCCCCGGGCGGGGGGGTACAATGAGCAGTTCTTC. Protein product: CASPRAGGYNEQFF.

This chain joins TRBV30 and TRBJ2-7; 8 bases line up with TRBD1. V gave up 1 base and J gave up 6 bases; unmatched junction bases: 2. CDR1 and CDR2 from the germline V gene are GTSNPN and SVGIG (reference sequence). CDR3 size: 12 residues. The CDR3 bases are TGTGCCTGGAGTGAGACAGGGGCCGAGCAGTACTTC. Its protein product is CAWSETGAEQYF.

The chain combines TRBV6-6 with TRBJ1-5; maybe TRBD1 (6 bases). Germline CDR1 and CDR2: MNHNY and SVGAGI (reference sequence). V shed 7 bases and J shed 5 bases, with 12 bases lying between them. This CDR3 is 13 amino acids long. This CDR3 is CASMAGGHQPQHF. The CDR3 DNA follows: TGTGCCAGCATGGCGGGGGGCCATCAGCCCCAGCATTTT.

The rearrangement links TRBV6-1 to TRBJ1-1, with TRBD1 identical over 7 bases. Germline assignment: CDR1 MNHNS and CDR2 SASEGT. The length of the CDR3 is 15 residues. Trimming at V came to 4 bases and at J to 3 bases, leaving 8 bases not matched to a gene. CDR3 sequence: CASSVVEGQYTEAFF. DNA for the CDR3: TGTGCCAGCAGTGTAGTCGAGGGACAGTACACTGAAGCTTTCTTT.

The chain combines TRBV15 with TRBJ1-5; unclear D gene. Trimming removed 5 bases from V and 4 bases from J, with 15 bases in between. CDR3 length: 15 residues. Per the germline V gene, CDR1 is LNHNV and CDR2 is YYDKDF (reference sequence). The CDR3, as DNA: TGTGCCACCAGCTTTAACCGGGATCTAAATCAGCCCCAGCATTTT. Its protein product is CATSFNRDLNQPQHF.

The J gene is TRBJ1-5, the V gene TRBV28, with 8 bases identical to TRBD1. The length of the CDR3 is 16 residues. Trimming removed 3 bases from V and 5 bases from J; junction bases left unmatched: 9. Germline V CDR1 and CDR2: MDHEN, SYDVKM. The CDR3 region has the DNA TGTGCCAGCAGTTTTTTCCGGGCAGGGGGCGATCAGCCCCAGCATTTT. Translated, it gives CASSFFRAGGDQPQHF. Complete variable domain (other parts from reference TRBV28 and TRBJ1-5): DVKVTQSSRYLVKRTGEKVFLECVQDMDHENMFWYRQDPGLGLRLIYFSYDVKMKEKGDIPEGYSVSREKKERFSLILESASTNQTSMYLCASSFFRAGGDQPQHFGDGTRLSIL.

This chain links TRBV6-5 with TRBJ2-1; a weak D match, TRBD1 (6 bases). In germline, CDR1 is MNHEY, CDR2 SVGAGI. The germline V and J ends were trimmed by 4 bases and 4 bases, with 14 bases remaining between them. The CDR3 runs to 15 residues. In nucleotides, the CDR3 is TGTGCCAGCAGTTCCCGGCCGGGACAATACAATGAGCAGTTCTTC. It codes for CASSSRPGQYNEQFF.

V and J are TRBV20-1 and TRBJ2-7, with unresolved D. Germline CDR1 reads DFQATT; CDR2 reads SNEGSKA (reference sequence). V gave up 3 bases and J gave up 3 bases, with 6 bases separating them. The CDR3 loop spans 11 amino acids. Here the CDR3 DNA reads TGCAGTGCTAGGGCTTACTACGAGCAGTACGTC. This encodes CSARAYYEQYV.

V and J are TRBV11-2 and TRBJ2-7; the D is unclear. Per germline, CDR1 SGHAT and CDR2 FQNNGV. There are 11 residues in the CDR3. V lost 4 bases and J lost 4, with 5 bases in between. The CDR3 coding sequence is TGTGCCAGCAGCTACAGTTACGAGCAGTACTTC. This translates into CASSYSYEQYF.

Regarding this clone: Other DNA sequences in the same sample also yield this CDR3. This chain links TRBV23-1 with TRBJ1-1; D gene uncertain. TRBV23-1 is reported as an ORF; its role is uncertain. The CDR3 is 13 residues long. V lost 3 bases to trimming and J lost 3 bases, with 8 bases between them. CDR3 in DNA: TGCGCCAGCAGTCAGGGCGGGGACACTGAAGCTTTCTTT. Its translation: CASSQGGDTEAFF.

The chain uses TRBV10-2 and TRBJ1-1, with D possibly being TRBD1 (6 bases). V lost 7 bases and J lost 0, with 21 bases in between. Germline CDR1 is WSHSY and CDR2 is SAAADI. This CDR3 has 17 residues. CDR3 in DNA: TGCGCCAGCATAGGCCAATTCGGACGGACAGTGAACACTGAAGCTTTCTTT. Translating it yields CASIGQFGRTVNTEAFF.

The V and J genes are TRBV5-1 and TRBJ2-1; TRBD1 aligns across 8 bases. Germline-derived CDR1 and CDR2 are SGHRS and YFSETQ. The V and J ends lost 4 bases and 7 bases, in that order; junction bases with no gene match: 10. The CDR3 length is 15 residues. Here the CDR3 reads CASSGQGAPRNEQFF. DNA of the CDR3: TGCGCCAGCAGCGGGCAGGGGGCTCCAAGAAATGAGCAGTTCTTC.

This rearrangement joins TRBV10-1 to TRBJ2-7, with 12 bases fitting TRBD1. V shed 5 bases and J 7 bases; nucleotides not matched to a gene: 9. In germline, CDR1 is WNHNN, CDR2 SYGVQD (reference sequence). The CDR3 contains 15 residues. In nucleotides, the CDR3 is TGCGCCAGCAGTCCGCCGGGACAGGGGGCGAGTGAGCAGTACTTC. Its protein is CASSPPGQGASEQYF.

The chain links TRBV19 to TRBJ1-5, with 7 bases identical to TRBD1. The length of the CDR3 is 15 residues. After removal of 3 bases from V and 7 bases from J, the junction contained 9 bases not matched to a gene. Germline CDR1 LNHDA, CDR2 SQIVND (reference sequence). CDR3 amino acids: CASSIWGAGGQPQHF. The CDR3, as DNA: TGTGCCAGTAGTATCTGGGGGGCAGGGGGACAGCCCCAGCATTTT.

The chain recombines TRBV30 with TRBJ1-5; a possible D gene is TRBD1 (5 bases). The germline CDR1 and CDR2 sequences are GTSNPN and SVGIG (reference sequence). This CDR3 is 17 amino acids long. The ends were cut back, 0 bases at V and 0 bases at J, with 15 bases in the middle. In nucleotides, the CDR3 is TGTGCCTGGAGTGTAGATAGGGGCAGTACTAGCAATCAGCCCCAGCATTTT. It translates to CAWSVDRGSTSNQPQHF.

In its sample, this clone was seen once. V usage is TRBV6-4 and J usage is TRBJ2-6, with 8 nucleotides matching TRBD1. Unmatched junction bases numbered 4, after V lost 0 bases and J lost 0 bases. Germline CDR1 and CDR2: MRHNA and SNTAGT. The CDR3 consists of 18 residues. In DNA, the CDR3 is TGTGCCAGCAGTGACTCGGGACAGGCGTTCTCTGGGGCCAACGTCCTGACTTTC. It codes for CASSDSGQAFSGANVLTF.

The V gene is TRBV13, the J gene TRBJ1-1; D gene ambiguous. Trimming cost V 3 bases and J 3 bases, with 8 bases left between them. Germline CDR1 is PRHDT and CDR2 is FYEKMQ (reference sequence). There are 13 residues in the CDR3. Here the CDR3 DNA reads TGTGCCAGCAGCTTGGGGAGAGACACTGAAGCTTTCTTT. As protein: CASSLGRDTEAFF.

The chain couples TRBV28 to TRBJ2-2, with D possibly being TRBD1 (5 bases). This CDR3 is 16 amino acids long. The V and J ends lost 3 bases and 2 bases respectively, with 13 bases between them. Looked up from germline, CDR1 is MDHEN and CDR2 is SYDVKM. The CDR3 reads CASSFLTEDNTGELFF. The CDR3 bases are TGTGCCAGCAGTTTCTTGACAGAGGATAACACCGGGGAGCTGTTTTTT.

The chain links TRBV7-8 to TRBJ2-3; D remains unclear. Germline V gene lookup returns CDR1 SGHVS and CDR2 FQNEAQ. The CDR3 totals 15 residues. Trimming shortened V by 4 bases and J by 4 bases, and 15 bases separated the two germline ends. Here the CDR3 reads CASSSRVSGPDTQYF. The CDR3 region has the DNA TGTGCCAGCAGCTCCCGGGTATCTGGCCCAGATACGCAGTATTTT.

The chain carries TRBV2 and TRBJ1-1; D is unresolved. Trimming stripped 2 bases from V and 6 bases from J, with 7 bases between. The CDR3 is 12 residues long. Germline V CDR1 and CDR2: SNHLY, FYNNEI. The CDR3 region has the DNA TGTGCCAGCAGTGAATCGTCGTCTGAAGCTTTCTTT. This codes for CASSESSSEAFF.

V gene TRBV7-2 combines with J gene TRBJ1-5; maybe TRBD1 (6 bases). V lost 5 bases and J 4 bases, leaving 9 bases between the germline ends. This CDR3 has 13 amino acids. CDR1 and CDR2 from the germline V gene are SGHTA and FQGNSA. CDR3 sequence: CASSLGQNQPQHF. In nucleotides, the CDR3 is TGTGCCAGCAGCCTAGGACAGAATCAGCCCCAGCATTTT.

V is TRBV5-1 and J is TRBJ1-5; the D is unclear. CDR3 length equals 17 residues. V gave up 4 bases and J gave up 0 bases, with 17 bases separating them. Germline CDR1 reads SGHRS; CDR2 reads YFSETQ. CDR3 in amino acids: CASSALPTAYSNQPQHF. CDR3 DNA: TGCGCCAGCAGCGCTTTACCAACAGCCTATAGCAATCAGCCCCAGCATTTT.

The chain uses TRBV10-3 and TRBJ2-2, with D perhaps TRBD2 (6 bases). Deletions cut 8 bases from V and 7 bases from J, with 17 bases between. CDR3 size: 14 residues. CDR1 is ENHRY and CDR2 is SYGVKD in the germline V gene. The CDR3 loop is CAIGGAAIGGELFF. Written as DNA, the CDR3 is TGTGCCATCGGAGGGGCGGCCATAGGCGGGGAGCTGTTTTTT.

The count of this clone is one. The CDR3 sequence is CASSSKMTGDYEQYF. The DNA of the CDR3 is TGTGCCAGCAGCTCCAAGATGACAGGGGACTACGAGCAGTACTTC. The chain carries TRBV5-8 and TRBJ2-7, with 8 bases matching TRBD1. The junction had 8 bases not matched to a gene; V was cut back by 3 bases and J by 3 bases. The CDR3 consists of 15 residues. Germline V gene lookup returns CDR1 SGHTS and CDR2 YDEGEE.

This chain uses TRBV29-1 with TRBJ1-4; 7 bases fit TRBD1. After removal of 0 bases from V and 2 bases from J, the junction contained 3 bases not matched to a gene. The CDR3 totals 15 residues. Germline values: CDR1 SQVTM, CDR2 ANQGSEA. The CDR3 bases are TGCAGCGTTGAAGAGAGGGACAGCACTAATGAAAAACTGTTTTTT. Protein: CSVEERDSTNEKLFF.

This sequence joins TRBV6-5 and TRBJ2-2, with D tentatively TRBD1 (6 bases). This CDR3 contains 16 residues. The V end was cut by 0 bases, the J end by 9 bases, with 17 bases between. CDR1 MNHEY and CDR2 SVGAGI come from the germline V gene. The CDR3 DNA reads as TGTGCCAGCAGTTACTCCAGGACGGACAGAGGCTGGGAGCTGTTTTTT. It specifies CASSYSRTDRGWELFF.

The rearrangement uses TRBV6-6 and TRBJ1-1; D ambiguous. The CDR3 is 11 residues long. Germline V gene lookup returns CDR1 MNHNY and CDR2 SVGAGI (reference sequence). The V gene lost 7 bases and the J gene lost 3 bases, with 6 bases spanning the gap. CDR3 sequence reads: CASIGDTEAFF. CDR3 coding DNA: TGTGCCAGCATCGGGGACACTGAAGCTTTCTTT.

The chain recombines TRBV28 with TRBJ1-5; D remains ambiguous. Trimming removed 3 bases at V and 4 bases at J, with 7 bases between. The CDR3 length is 13 residues. CDR1 is MDHEN and CDR2 is SYDVKM in the germline V gene. This chain's CDR3 is CASSLSANQPQHF. The DNA for the CDR3 is TGTGCCAGCAGTTTGTCAGCGAATCAGCCCCAGCATTTT.

The CDR3 sequence: CATMDSGREKLFF. The CDR3 DNA sequence: TGTGCCACCATGGACAGCGGTCGTGAAAAACTGTTTTTT. V gene TRBV28 combines with J gene TRBJ1-4, with a tentative D call TRBD1 (6 bases). Germline V gene data show CDR1 as MDHEN and CDR2 as SYDVKM. This CDR3 spans 13 amino acids. Trimming stripped 10 bases from V and 7 bases from J, with 16 bases between.

This chain connects TRBV2 to TRBJ2-2, with 8 positions matching TRBD1. V lost 8 bases, J lost 8 bases, and 7 bases stayed unmatched. CDR1 is SNHLY and CDR2 is FYNNEI in the germline V gene. The CDR3 has 13 amino acids. The CDR3 sequence is CASGGQEAGELFF. The DNA of the CDR3 is TGTGCCAGCGGGGGACAGGAGGCAGGGGAGCTGTTTTTT. Filled out from reference TRBV2 and TRBJ2-2, the complete variable domain reads EPEVTQTPSHQVTQMGQEVILRCVPISNHLYFYWYRQILGQKVEFLVSFYNNEISEKSEIFDDQFSVERPDGSNFTLKIRSTKLEDSAMYFCASGGQEAGELFFGEGSRLTVL.

This clone has a single count. The gene calls are TRBV2 and TRBJ2-5, with 9 bases that match TRBD2. Germline V lookup: CDR1 SNHLY, CDR2 FYNNEI. This CDR3 has 16 residues. The V segment lost 4 bases and the J segment 5 bases; nucleotides outside the gene matches: 11. The CDR3 DNA reads TGTGCCAGCAGTGCAGGACAGCGGGGGGCCGGGGAGACCCAGTACTTC. The encoded protein is CASSAGQRGAGETQYF.

The J gene is TRBJ1-4, the V gene TRBV2; no clear D. Trimming cost V 7 bases and J 8 bases, with 17 bases left between them. Per the germline V gene, CDR1 is SNHLY and CDR2 is FYNNEI. The CDR3 has 14 amino acids. In nucleotides, the CDR3 is TGTGCCAGCATTGTGGGAGGGAGGGAAGAAAAACTGTTTTTT. Translating it yields CASIVGGREEKLFF.